The TCR beta chain described here comes from a study of T cell responses to AZD1222 COVID-19 vaccine. Study results and limitations: Targets within unmutated variant regions were reportedly found for nearly half of spike-specific TCRs.

Trimming removed 4 bases at V and 6 bases at J, with 19 bases between. Germline CDR1 and CDR2: SNHLY and FYNNEI. This CDR3 has 16 residues. Libraries were prepared by immunoSEQ multiplex PCR; TCRdb keeps only in-frame clonotypes and omits some of them. In the table there are roughly 150,000 clones, roughly 90% of which are singletons. Worth noting for this clone: Antigen specificity is unknown.

The rearrangement links TRBV2 to TRBJ2-1; tentatively, D is TRBD1 or TRBD2 (5 bases each). The source of this sequence is an adult in good health. Specimen: peripheral blood, collected on day 0 of AZD1222 vaccination. The DNA for the CDR3 is TGTGCCAGCAGTGTTGATGGGTTCGGGGCTGGCAATGAGCAGTTCTTC. It encodes CASSVDGFGAGNEQFF. Filled out from reference TRBV2 and TRBJ2-1, the complete variable domain reads EPEVTQTPSHQVTQMGQEVILRCVPISNHLYFYWYRQILGQKVEFLVSFYNNEISEKSEIFDDQFSVERPDGSNFTLKIRSTKLEDSAMYFCASSVDGFGAGNEQFFGPGTRLTVL.